The clone carrying this T cell receptor beta chain was found many times. The antigen is not known. The study made its TCR cDNA through 5'RACE template switching. That step introduced a universal primer site along with UMIs. Using its own MiXCR run on the 5' RACE reads, TCRdb lists one record per CDR3 protein. The data show some 260,000 distinct CDR3 sequences, roughly 5.2% seen once. CDR1 is SQVTM, CDR2 ANQGSEA, per germline. The ends were cut back, 4 bases at V and 9 bases at J, with 13 bases in the middle. The CDR3 extends over 12 amino acids. The sample originates from a study of T cells after yellow fever vaccination. Study-wide findings and caveats: A limited proportion of clonotypes was detected within both the CD4 and CD8 compartments. Primary-vaccination clones mostly resurfaced post-booster (roughly 97% CD4, 75% to 90% CD8). Weaker, the secondary response had a peak occurring faster, on day 5 versus 15.

This chain connects TRBV29-1 to TRBJ2-4; D assignment may be TRBD1 or TRBD2 (5 bases each). The source is a man between 18 and 29 years old who received the YFV17D yellow fever vaccine. The sample consisted of CD4+ T cells sorted from PBMCs, taken on the day of the yellow fever booster vaccination. CDR3 bases: TGCAGCGTTGCTAGGTCTGGGGGCATTCAGTACTTC. Its protein product is CSVARSGGIQYF.